The 29 T cell receptor beta chains listed next were all sequenced from one sample in a study of human T cells and chemical hapten exposure. Time point of the sample: patch test 3, about 24 weeks after DPC sensitization. The treatment here: therapeutic diphenylcyclopropenone sensitization with weekly scalp DPC. TCRdb redid the calling of the RACE reads with MiXCR, one entry per CDR3 protein. Here the sample spans roughly 90,000 distinct CDR3 sequences, about 11% being singletons. Specimen: whole blood, collected in connection with sensitization to the hapten diphenylcyclopropenone (DPC). All receptors come from a woman in her 30s with alopecia areata. Some clones in this sample may be carry-over from other donors' samples.

This clonotype was recorded many times. The gene calls are TRBV7-4 and TRBJ2-7, with 7 bases lining up with TRBD1. The CDR3 runs to 14 residues. Germline trimming cut 5 bases from V and 5 bases from J; bases unmatched to any gene: 9. CDR1 SGHVT and CDR2 SQSDAQ come from the germline V gene. The CDR3 DNA sequence: TGTGCCAGCAGCCCAAGGACAGGCAAGGACGAGCAGTACTTC. It codes for CASSPRTGKDEQYF.

This clonotype was seen many times. The chain has TRBV7-3 and TRBJ2-3, with a tentative D call TRBD2 (5 bases). Germline lookup yields CDR1 SGHTA and CDR2 FQGTGA. Between the trimmed V and J ends, which lost 10 bases and 4 bases, there was a span of 15 bases. This CDR3 spans 13 amino acids. The CDR3 DNA follows: TGTGCCACCTCTCTCAGCGGTCCAGATACGCAGTATTTT. It is translated as CATSLSGPDTQYF.

This clonotype has a count of ten or more. This chain uses TRBV5-1 with TRBJ2-5; unclear D gene. V lost 0 bases to trimming and J lost 4 bases, with 13 bases between them. Germline V lookup: CDR1 SGHRS, CDR2 YFSETQ. CDR3 length: 15 residues. The CDR3 DNA follows: TGCGCCAGCAGCTTGGCCGCGGTAGTGAGAGAGACCCAGTACTTC. This codes for CASSLAAVVRETQYF.

This clonotype has at least ten counts. The chain is built from TRBV28 and TRBJ2-1; D gene uncertain. Germline V lookup: CDR1 MDHEN, CDR2 SYDVKM. This CDR3 is 13 amino acids long. V lost 1 base, J lost 10 bases, and 11 bases lay in between. The DNA of the CDR3 is TGTGCCAGCAGTTTATCCCTTATCAAAGAGCAGTTCTTC. It is translated as CASSLSLIKEQFF. The whole variable domain, remainder taken from reference TRBV28 and TRBJ2-1, is DVKVTQSSRYLVKRTGEKVFLECVQDMDHENMFWYRQDPGLGLRLIYFSYDVKMKEKGDIPEGYSVSREKKERFSLILESASTNQTSMYLCASSLSLIKEQFFGPGTRLTVL.

V is TRBV5-1 and J is TRBJ1-1, with D uncertain. V gave up 4 bases and J gave up 4 bases, with 17 bases separating them. In germline, CDR1 is SGHRS, CDR2 YFSETQ. The CDR3 extends over 15 amino acids. In DNA, the CDR3 is TGCGCCAGCAGCACCCCGGGTCCCCCGGCCACTGAAGCTTTCTTT. Translation gives CASSTPGPPATEAFF.

The genes are TRBV4-1 and TRBJ1-6; D remains ambiguous. CDR3 length equals 16 residues. In germline, CDR1 is MGHRA, CDR2 YSYEKL. Between the trimmed V and J ends, which lost 0 bases and 0 bases, there was a span of 6 bases. The CDR3 DNA sequence: TGCGCCAGCAGCCAAGATCATGGCTCCTATAATTCACCCCTCCACTTT. Residues: CASSQDHGSYNSPLHF.

This clonotype came up many times. The chain joins TRBV7-2 to TRBJ1-6; D perhaps matches TRBD1 (5 bases). This CDR3 region has 15 residues. From germline, CDR1 is SGHTA and CDR2 FQGNSA. Trimming removed 1 base at V and 3 bases at J, with 7 bases between. CDR3 amino acids: CASSLVDNYNSPLHF. The CDR3 region has the DNA TGTGCCAGCAGCTTAGTGGACAACTATAATTCACCCCTCCACTTT.

This clonotype was seen more than once but under ten times. The gene calls are TRBV6-2 or TRBV6-3 and TRBJ2-2, with D perhaps matching TRBD2 (6 bases). V was shortened by 2 bases and J by 0 bases, with 10 bases between the two germline ends. Germline lookup yields CDR1 MNHEY and CDR2 SVGEGT. The length of the CDR3 is 16 residues. CDR3 bases: TGTGCCAGCAGTTACGGTAGCGGAACGAACACCGGGGAGCTGTTTTTT. Its translation is CASSYGSGTNTGELFF.

This clonotype came up many times. The CDR3 reads CSARATGKDGYTF. In DNA form, the CDR3 reads TGCAGTGCTAGGGCGACAGGGAAGGATGGCTACACCTTC. V usage is TRBV20-1 and J usage is TRBJ1-2; 7 bases fit TRBD1. V shed 3 bases, J shed 6 bases, and the junction held 7 bases outside the gene matches. The CDR3 length is 13 residues. Germline lookup yields CDR1 DFQATT and CDR2 SNEGSKA (reference sequence).

Ten or more counts support this clonotype. J is TRBJ1-4 and V is TRBV6-6; D possibly corresponds to TRBD1 (6 bases). The germline CDR1 and CDR2 sequences are MNHNY and SVGAGI (reference sequence). Trimming removed 6 bases at V and 7 bases at J, with 18 bases between. The CDR3 contains 15 residues. The CDR3 bases are TGTGCCAGCAGAGACCCAGGGGCCCGGGGTGAAAAACTGTTTTTT. Translation: CASRDPGARGEKLFF.

This clonotype was recorded many times. The chain combines TRBV4-3 with TRBJ1-6, with 7 bases matching TRBD1. The CDR3 totals 15 residues. The germline V gene has CDR1 LGHNA and CDR2 YSLEER. J lost 9 bases, V lost 4 bases, and 9 bases had no gene match. This CDR3 is CASSLRGVGASPLHF. CDR3 nucleotides: TGCGCCAGCAGCCTCAGGGGGGTCGGGGCTTCACCCCTCCACTTT.

This clonotype was detected ten times or more. This rearrangement joins TRBV6-6 to TRBJ2-5; D remains unclear. Germline V gene sequence: CDR1 MNHNY, CDR2 SVGAGI (reference sequence). The CDR3 runs 13 residues. The V end was cut by 0 bases, the J end by 5 bases, with 7 bases between. The CDR3 DNA follows: TGTGCCAGCAGTTACTCGCAGAGTGAGACCCAGTACTTC. This codes for CASSYSQSETQYF.

This clonotype was seen many times. The chain combines TRBV6-6 with TRBJ2-2; TRBD2 might be the D (6 bases). Trimming shortened V by 8 bases and J by 6 bases, and 16 bases separated the two germline ends. The CDR3 spans 14 residues. Germline V gene data show CDR1 as MNHNY and CDR2 as SVGAGI (reference sequence). The CDR3 region is CASLRDWGAGELFF. The CDR3 region has the DNA TGTGCCAGCTTAAGGGACTGGGGGGCCGGGGAGCTGTTTTTT.

The chain is built from TRBV7-2 and TRBJ2-5, with 11 bases that match TRBD2. Germline V gene lookup returns CDR1 SGHTA and CDR2 FQGNSA. This CDR3 has 17 residues. V trimming: 5 bases; J trimming: 3 bases; junction bases outside the gene matches: 11. The CDR3 DNA reads TGTGCCAGCAGCAATAGCGTCACTAGCGGGGGTAAAGAGACCCAGTACTTC. It specifies CASSNSVTSGGKETQYF.

At least ten counts were recorded for this clonotype. V and J are TRBV3-1 and TRBJ1-2; 7 nucleotides line up with TRBD1. After removal of 1 base from V and 1 base from J, the junction contained 3 bases not matched to a gene. The CDR3 has 15 residues. From germline, CDR1 is LGHDT and CDR2 YNNKEL (reference sequence). The CDR3 protein is CASSQGGTVNYGYTF. Written as DNA, the CDR3 is TGTGCCAGCAGCCAAGGCGGGACAGTTAACTATGGCTACACCTTC.

This clonotype was seen many times. The chain links TRBV4-1 to TRBJ1-5; no clear D. The CDR3 runs 15 residues. The germline V and J ends were trimmed by 1 base and 0 bases, with 7 bases remaining between them. Germline lookup yields CDR1 MGHRA and CDR2 YSYEKL. The CDR3 DNA sequence: TGCGCCAGCAGCCAAGTAGCCGGTAGCAATCAGCCCCAGCATTTT. Translated: CASSQVAGSNQPQHF.

The CDR3 reads CASSQDPSVAGELFF. CDR3 bases: TGCGCCAGCAGCCAGGACCCGTCCGTCGCCGGGGAGCTGTTTTTT. The rearrangement links TRBV5-1 to TRBJ2-2; no definite D call. Germline V gene data show CDR1 as SGHRS and CDR2 as YFSETQ. V was pared by 4 bases and J by 6 bases, with 16 bases between. There are 15 residues in the CDR3.

This clonotype came up many times. The chain carries TRBV27 and TRBJ1-5; TRBD1 agrees at 9 bases. The CDR3 runs 17 residues. Germline CDR1 reads MNHEY; CDR2 reads SMNVEV (reference sequence). V shed 4 bases and J 2 bases; nucleotides not matched to a gene: 9. The CDR3 region has the DNA TGTGCCAGCAGTTCGCTACAGGGGGCTCATGGCAATCAGCCCCAGCATTTT. Amino acids: CASSSLQGAHGNQPQHF.

The rearrangement links TRBV10-3 to TRBJ2-3; D may be TRBD2 (5 bases). Deletions cut 3 bases from V and 5 bases from J, with 9 bases between. The CDR3 is 13 amino acids. Germline CDR1 is ENHRY and CDR2 is SYGVKD. As DNA, the CDR3 is TGTGCCATCAGTGATCGGGGTTTAGATACGCAGTATTTT. It is translated as CAISDRGLDTQYF.

The chain combines TRBV4-3 with TRBJ1-1, with 7 nucleotides matching TRBD1. Germline trimming cut 6 bases from V and 5 bases from J; bases unmatched to any gene: 9. CDR1 is LGHNA, CDR2 YSLEER, per germline. This CDR3 comprises 14 residues. CDR3 sequence reads: CASRVSGDRTEAFF. The CDR3 nucleotides are TGCGCCAGCAGGGTATCCGGGGACAGAACTGAAGCTTTCTTT.

This clonotype was seen ten or more times. The V call is TRBV29-1, the J call TRBJ1-4, with unresolved D. V dropped 6 bases and J dropped 6 bases, with 5 bases sitting between them. This CDR3 spans 10 amino acids. Germline assignment: CDR1 SQVTM and CDR2 ANQGSEA. CDR3 region: CSVKDEKLFF. The DNA for the CDR3 is TGCAGCGTCAAGGATGAAAAACTGTTTTTT. Supplemented by reference TRBV29-1 and TRBJ1-4, the full variable domain reads SAVISQKPSRDICQRGTSLTIQCQVDSQVTMMFWYRQQPGQSLTLIATANQGSEATYESGFVIDKFPISRPNLTFSTLTVSNMSPEDSSIYLCSVKDEKLFFGSGTQLSVL.

This clonotype was recorded a few times. V is TRBV5-8 and J is TRBJ2-3, with D unresolved. Trimming stripped 0 bases from V and 3 bases from J, with 14 bases between. Germline V lookup: CDR1 SGHTS, CDR2 YDEGEE. The CDR3 is 16 residues long. CDR3 sequence: CASSLEMTHGTDTQYF. Here the CDR3 DNA reads TGTGCCAGCAGCTTGGAGATGACCCATGGTACAGATACGCAGTATTTT.

This chain connects TRBV20-1 to TRBJ1-1, with D maybe TRBD1 (6 bases). V was cut by 6 bases and J by 1 base, with 12 bases left in between. This CDR3 is built from 13 residues. The germline CDR1 and CDR2 sequences are DFQATT and SNEGSKA (reference sequence). The chain's CDR3 is CSAGTTTNTEAFF. The CDR3, as DNA: TGCAGTGCCGGGACAACTACGAACACTGAAGCTTTCTTT.

The chain combines TRBV7-6 with TRBJ1-1; no clear D. V shed 3 bases and J shed 5 bases, with 7 bases lying between them. CDR1 and CDR2 from the germline V gene are SGHVS and FNYEAQ. The CDR3 extends over 12 amino acids. Here the CDR3 reads CASSFHGTEAFF. Here the CDR3 DNA reads TGTGCCAGCAGCTTCCATGGGACTGAAGCTTTCTTT.

The V call is TRBV10-3, the J call TRBJ1-1, with 9 positions matching TRBD1. Germline CDR1 reads ENHRY; CDR2 reads SYGVKD. CDR3 length: 13 residues. After removal of 6 bases from V and 5 bases from J, the junction contained 4 bases not matched to a gene. Written as DNA, the CDR3 is TGTGCCATCAGAACGGACAGGGGAACTGAAGCTTTCTTT. This sequence encodes CAIRTDRGTEAFF.

The chain carries TRBV6-6 and TRBJ2-7; no clear D. From germline, CDR1 is MNHNY and CDR2 SVGAGI (reference sequence). V lost 5 bases, J lost 5 bases, and 19 bases lay in between. This CDR3 is 15 amino acids long. Here the CDR3 reads CASSGRIGRVHEQYF. The DNA of the CDR3 is TGTGCCAGCAGTGGCCGTATAGGGCGAGTCCACGAGCAGTACTTC.

The chain has TRBV7-2 and TRBJ1-5; D is unclear. V gave up 5 bases and J gave up 4 bases, with 15 bases separating them. CDR1 SGHTA and CDR2 FQGNSA come from the germline V gene. The CDR3 is made up of 15 amino acids. CDR3 in amino acids: CASSPKGGWNQPQHF. The DNA for the CDR3 is TGTGCCAGCAGCCCGAAAGGCGGATGGAATCAGCCCCAGCATTTT.

This clonotype was observed a handful of times. This sequence joins TRBV20-1 and TRBJ2-1; 11 bases are shared with TRBD2. Germline CDR1 and CDR2: DFQATT and SNEGSKA (reference sequence). V shed 0 bases and J 3 bases; nucleotides not matched to a gene: 4. The CDR3 runs to 16 residues. This CDR3 is CSARDPLAGDYNEQFF. The DNA of the CDR3 is TGCAGTGCTAGAGATCCACTAGCGGGGGACTACAATGAGCAGTTCTTC.

This clonotype was recorded at least ten times. This sequence joins TRBV29-1 and TRBJ2-1; 7 positions match TRBD1. The CDR3 is 14 amino acids. Germline loops: CDR1 SQVTM, CDR2 ANQGSEA. V dropped 3 bases and J dropped 4; count of bases not matched to a gene: 6. The CDR3 nucleotides are TGCAGCGTTGACCGGACAGGTGGTTACAATGAGCAGTTCTTC. Its protein is CSVDRTGGYNEQFF.